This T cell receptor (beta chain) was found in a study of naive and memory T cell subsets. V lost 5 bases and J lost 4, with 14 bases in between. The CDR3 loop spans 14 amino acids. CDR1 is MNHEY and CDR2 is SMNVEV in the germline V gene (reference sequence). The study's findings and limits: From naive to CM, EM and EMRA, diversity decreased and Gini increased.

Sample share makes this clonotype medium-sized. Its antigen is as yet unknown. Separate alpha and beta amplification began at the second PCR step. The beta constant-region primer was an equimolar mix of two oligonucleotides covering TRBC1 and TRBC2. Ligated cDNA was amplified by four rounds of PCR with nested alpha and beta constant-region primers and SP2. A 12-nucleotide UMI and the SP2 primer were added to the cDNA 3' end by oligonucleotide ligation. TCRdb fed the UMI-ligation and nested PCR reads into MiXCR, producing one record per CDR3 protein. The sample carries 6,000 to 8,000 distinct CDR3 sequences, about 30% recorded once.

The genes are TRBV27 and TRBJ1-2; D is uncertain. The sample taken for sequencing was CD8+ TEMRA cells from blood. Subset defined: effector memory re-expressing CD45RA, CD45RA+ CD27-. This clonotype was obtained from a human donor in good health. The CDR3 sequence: CASSLGETSYGYTF. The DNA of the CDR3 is TGTGCCAGCAGTCTCGGAGAGACCTCCTATGGCTACACCTTC.